This T cell receptor beta chain derives from a study of identical twins. This clonotype has more than one count but fewer than ten. Its antigen is unknown. The CDR3 is 13 residues long. The V and J ends lost 1 base and 10 bases respectively, with 11 bases between them. Looked up from germline, CDR1 is LNHNV and CDR2 is YYDKDF (reference sequence). Points from the study as a whole: With abundant cord blood beta clonotypes, insertions were fewer; memory repertoires showed no such pattern. Alpha sequences out of frame and shared by twins had excess low generation probability.

Every donor was a healthy Caucasian. TCRdb called the 5' RACE reads again in MiXCR, with one record for every CDR3 protein. Of approximately 590,000 distinct CDR3 sequences in the sample, more than 9% are singletons; the top ten hold more than 2.5%. These data were also reused for a study on yellow fever vaccine responses in identical twins.

The specimen was PBMCs. This TCR came from a young woman in good health. The chain joins TRBV15 to TRBJ2-1; no clear D gene. CDR3 amino acids: CATSRASEWEQFF. As DNA, the CDR3 is TGTGCCACCAGCAGAGCCAGCGAGTGGGAGCAGTTCTTC. The full variable domain, with the rest looked up from reference TRBV15 and TRBJ2-1, is DAMVIQNPRYQVTQFGKPVTLSCSQTLNHNVMYWYQQKSSQAPKLLFHYYDKDFNNEADTPDNFQSRRPNTSFCFLDIRSPGLGDTAMYLCATSRASEWEQFFGPGTRLTVL.